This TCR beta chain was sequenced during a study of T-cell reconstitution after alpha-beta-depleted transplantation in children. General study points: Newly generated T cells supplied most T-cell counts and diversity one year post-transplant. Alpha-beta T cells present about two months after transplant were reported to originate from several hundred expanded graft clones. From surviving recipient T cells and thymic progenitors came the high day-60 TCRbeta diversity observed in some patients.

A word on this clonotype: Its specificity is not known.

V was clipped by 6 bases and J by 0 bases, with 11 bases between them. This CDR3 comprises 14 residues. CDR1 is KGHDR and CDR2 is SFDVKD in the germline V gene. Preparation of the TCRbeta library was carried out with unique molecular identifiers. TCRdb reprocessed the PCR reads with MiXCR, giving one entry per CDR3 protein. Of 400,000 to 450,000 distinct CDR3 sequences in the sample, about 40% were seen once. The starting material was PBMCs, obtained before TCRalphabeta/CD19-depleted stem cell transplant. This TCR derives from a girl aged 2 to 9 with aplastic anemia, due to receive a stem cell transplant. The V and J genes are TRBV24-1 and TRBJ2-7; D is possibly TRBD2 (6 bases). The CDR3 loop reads CATSPGTPSYEQYF. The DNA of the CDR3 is TGTGCCACCAGTCCCGGGACTCCCTCCTACGAGCAGTACTTC.